Following are 24 T cell receptor beta chains from one sample sequenced in a study of blood T cell repertoires in COVID-19. Method: immunoSEQ multiplex PCR; TCRdb's copy keeps in-frame clones and lacks some. Here the sample spans about 140,000 clones, about 90% being singletons. The sample consisted of peripheral blood. Receptors originate from a man aged 60 to 69 with active or convalescent COVID-19.

The rearrangement links TRBV9 to TRBJ1-1, with D uncertain. The V gene lost 0 bases and the J gene lost 2 bases, with 8 bases spanning the gap. The CDR3 spans 14 residues. CDR1 SGDLS and CDR2 YYNGEE come from the germline V gene. In nucleotides, the CDR3 is TGTGCCAGCAGCGTAGCTTTAGCCAACACTGAAGCTTTCTTT. Its protein is CASSVALANTEAFF.

The rearrangement uses TRBV28 and TRBJ1-5; D is unclear. The CDR3 loop spans 14 amino acids. Looked up from germline, CDR1 is MDHEN and CDR2 is SYDVKM. Trimming pared 6 bases from V and 3 bases from J, leaving 12 bases between. The DNA of the CDR3 is TGTGCCAGCAGCCGTAATAATCCCAATCAGCCCCAGCATTTT. This sequence encodes CASSRNNPNQPQHF.

The chain links TRBV12-3 or TRBV12-4 to TRBJ1-5; 7 positions match TRBD1. The CDR3 spans 13 residues. V shed 5 bases, J shed 4 bases, and the junction held 2 bases outside the gene matches. The CDR3 spells CASSGQVNQPQHF. The CDR3 DNA sequence: TGTGCCAGCAGTGGACAGGTTAATCAGCCCCAGCATTTT.

The chain combines TRBV4-1 with TRBJ2-5, with 7 bases that match TRBD2. Per germline, CDR1 MGHRA and CDR2 YSYEKL. The length of the CDR3 is 16 residues. Unmatched junction bases numbered 13, after V lost 4 bases and J lost 5 bases. This CDR3 reads CASSLYLAGEGETQYF. DNA for the CDR3: TGCGCCAGCAGCCTGTACCTCGCGGGAGAGGGGGAGACCCAGTACTTC.

V is TRBV5-1 and J is TRBJ2-7, with 11 bases matching TRBD1. J was trimmed by 3 bases and V by 5 bases; bases with no gene match: 4. Germline assignment: CDR1 SGHRS and CDR2 YFSETQ. The CDR3 is 14 residues long. The CDR3 reads CASRLGTGGYEQYF. In nucleotides, the CDR3 is TGCGCCAGCAGACTAGGGACAGGGGGCTACGAGCAGTACTTC.

V usage is TRBV15 and J usage is TRBJ2-4; D unclear. This CDR3 has 16 amino acids. Trimming pared 1 base from V and 5 bases from J, leaving 15 bases between. The germline V gene has CDR1 LNHNV and CDR2 YYDKDF (reference sequence). The CDR3 DNA is TGTGCCACCAGCAGAGTGTTAGTTGGGCCCCAAAACATTCAGTACTTC. Protein product: CATSRVLVGPQNIQYF.

The rearrangement joins TRBV4-1 to TRBJ2-7; the D gene is possibly TRBD2 (6 bases). The CDR3 extends over 15 amino acids. Trimming shortened V by 0 bases and J by 1 base, and 10 bases separated the two germline ends. CDR1 and CDR2 from the germline V gene are MGHRA and YSYEKL. CDR3 DNA: TGCGCCAGCAGCCAAGAAGTAGCGGAATCCTACGAGCAGTACTTC. Encoded protein: CASSQEVAESYEQYF.

V is TRBV28 and J is TRBJ2-7, with 7 bases fitting TRBD1. CDR3 length: 15 amino acids. The junction had 10 bases not matched to a gene; V was cut back by 7 bases and J by 1 base. Germline-derived CDR1 and CDR2 are MDHEN and SYDVKM. The CDR3 spells CASTYRGFTSYEQYF. As DNA, the CDR3 is TGTGCCAGCACCTACAGGGGTTTTACTTCCTACGAGCAGTACTTC.

The CDR3 bases are TGTGCCAGTAGTCCCAGGGGAAGACAGGGGGCGCGGGTCGGGGAGCTGTTTTTT. Amino acids: CASSPRGRQGARVGELFF. The rearrangement joins TRBV19 to TRBJ2-2, with TRBD1 matching over 10 bases. Germline CDR1 LNHDA, CDR2 SQIVND (reference sequence). The CDR3 runs 18 residues. Trimming cost V 5 bases and J 7 bases; bases outside gene matches: 16.

This clone has just a few counts. The J gene is TRBJ1-2, the V gene TRBV19; weak D call: TRBD1 (6 bases). CDR3 size: 14 residues. CDR1 is LNHDA, CDR2 SQIVND, per germline (reference sequence). Trimming removed 9 bases at V and 4 bases at J, with 18 bases between. The CDR3 DNA reads as TGTGCCAGCCAGACTCAGGGGTCTAGCTATGGCTACACCTTC. It encodes CASQTQGSSYGYTF.

This rearrangement joins TRBV28 to TRBJ2-7; perhaps TRBD2 as D (5 bases). The CDR3 has 15 residues. Germline CDR1 and CDR2: MDHEN and SYDVKM. Trimming took off 4 bases at V and 0 bases at J, with 13 bases between the two ends. The DNA of the CDR3 is TGTGCCAGCAGTTCACCTCGTGGGAGCTCCTACGAGCAGTACTTC. It codes for CASSSPRGSSYEQYF.

The chain recombines TRBV19 with TRBJ1-3; D may be TRBD1 (5 bases). Deletions cut 7 bases from V and 0 bases from J, with 13 bases between. The CDR3 consists of 15 residues. Germline V gene lookup returns CDR1 LNHDA and CDR2 SQIVND (reference sequence). This CDR3 is CASTPPRASGNTIYF. The CDR3 nucleotides read TGTGCCAGTACCCCTCCCAGGGCCTCTGGAAACACCATATATTTT. The variable domain in full, with the rest retrieved from reference TRBV19 and TRBJ1-3, is DGGITQSPKYLFRKEGQNVTLSCEQNLNHDAMYWYRQDPGQGLRLIYYSQIVNDFQKGDIAEGYSVSREKKESFPLTVTSAQKNPTAFYLCASTPPRASGNTIYFGEGSWLTVV.

The chain uses TRBV11-2 and TRBJ2-5; maybe TRBD1 (5 bases). The germline gives CDR1 SGHAT, CDR2 FQNNGV. The CDR3 covers 15 residues. V lost 5 bases and J lost 4, with 17 bases in between. The CDR3 DNA sequence: TGTGCCAGCAGCGCCGAGCGCAGGGTGGGAGAGACCCAGTACTTC. This encodes CASSAERRVGETQYF. The variable domain in full, with the rest retrieved from reference TRBV11-2 and TRBJ2-5, is EAGVAQSPRYKIIEKRQSVAFWCNPISGHATLYWYQQILGQGPKLLIQFQNNGVVDDSQLPKDRFSAERLKGVDSTLKIQPAKLEDSAVYLCASSAERRVGETQYFGPGTRLLVL.

The rearrangement joins TRBV28 to TRBJ2-2, with a tentative D call TRBD2 (7 bases). The CDR3 consists of 14 residues. With 6 bases removed from V and 7 bases from J, the gap between germline ends came to 15 bases. Per the germline V gene, CDR1 is MDHEN and CDR2 is SYDVKM. CDR3 nucleotide sequence: TGTGCCAGCAGCCGAGGGGGGGTTAGCGGGGAGCTGTTTTTT. Amino acid sequence: CASSRGGVSGELFF.

The chain employs TRBV19 and TRBJ2-2, with 7 bases matching TRBD2. Germline loops: CDR1 LNHDA, CDR2 SQIVND (reference sequence). V lost 6 bases to trimming and J lost 3 bases; unmatched junction nucleotides: 7. The CDR3 is 15 amino acids. This chain's CDR3 is CASSGSGVYTGELFF. In DNA, the CDR3 is TGTGCCAGTAGCGGCAGCGGGGTTTACACCGGGGAGCTGTTTTTT.

The V gene is TRBV9, the J gene TRBJ1-1; 12 bases line up with TRBD1. The CDR3 loop spans 17 amino acids. J gave up 1 base and V 2 bases, and 6 bases lay outside the gene matches. Germline V CDR1 and CDR2: SGDLS, YYNGEE. CDR3 DNA: TGTGCCAGCAGCGTCGGGACAGGGGGCTCCTCGAACACTGAAGCTTTCTTT. Its protein product is CASSVGTGGSSNTEAFF.

This clone was recorded once. V is TRBV7-9 and J is TRBJ2-5; possible D gene TRBD2, 7 bases. Trimming took off 2 bases at V and 5 bases at J, with 18 bases between the two ends. Germline-derived CDR1 and CDR2 are SEHNR and FQNEAQ (reference sequence). The CDR3 is 16 amino acids. CDR3 sequence (DNA): TGTGCCAGCAGCTTAAGCGGGACACGGAATAGGGAGACCCAGTACTTC. It is translated as CASSLSGTRNRETQYF.

This clone was seen only a few times. V usage is TRBV19 and J usage is TRBJ2-6, with TRBD1 identical over 9 bases. The germline CDR1 and CDR2 sequences are LNHDA and SQIVND (reference sequence). The CDR3 runs 17 residues. J gave up 4 bases and V 2 bases, and 6 bases lay outside the gene matches. CDR3 sequence reads: CASSITGTGSGANVLTF. CDR3 nucleotides: TGTGCCAGTAGTATAACCGGGACAGGGTCCGGGGCCAACGTCCTGACTTTC. The entire variable domain, with the rest obtained from reference TRBV19 and TRBJ2-6, is as follows: DGGITQSPKYLFRKEGQNVTLSCEQNLNHDAMYWYRQDPGQGLRLIYYSQIVNDFQKGDIAEGYSVSREKKESFPLTVTSAQKNPTAFYLCASSITGTGSGANVLTFGAGSRLTVL.

The V call is TRBV27, the J call TRBJ2-5, with D maybe TRBD1 (6 bases). The CDR3 length is 13 residues. V dropped 4 bases and J dropped 9 bases, with 15 bases sitting between them. CDR1 and CDR2 from the germline V gene are MNHEY and SMNVEV (reference sequence). The CDR3 DNA sequence: TGTGCCAGCAGTTCGTACGAAGAGGGGGCCCAGTACTTC. It codes for CASSSYEEGAQYF.

This clone was counted once. The chain has TRBV2 and TRBJ2-7; 7 bases line up with TRBD1. Germline V gene sequence: CDR1 SNHLY, CDR2 FYNNEI. V dropped 5 bases and J dropped 6; count of bases not matched to a gene: 13. This CDR3 comprises 15 residues. The CDR3 loop is CASSLAGTDHSEQYF. DNA of the CDR3: TGTGCCAGCAGTCTAGCCGGGACAGACCATAGCGAGCAGTACTTC.

The rearrangement uses TRBV9 and TRBJ2-2; 9 nucleotides agree with TRBD2. The CDR3 loop spans 15 amino acids. The junction had 6 bases not matched to a gene; V was cut back by 3 bases and J by 6 bases. Germline CDR1 reads SGDLS; CDR2 reads YYNGEE. As DNA, the CDR3 is TGTGCCAGCAGCGGGAGCGGGAGGATCGCCGGGGAGCTGTTTTTT. It yields the protein CASSGSGRIAGELFF.

The chain has TRBV7-3 and TRBJ2-3; 8 positions match TRBD1. The CDR3 runs to 14 residues. Germline V gene sequence: CDR1 SGHTA, CDR2 FQGTGA. Unmatched junction bases numbered 6, after V lost 5 bases and J lost 5 bases. This CDR3 reads CASSPMDREDTQYF. The CDR3 DNA sequence: TGTGCCAGCAGCCCCATGGACAGGGAAGATACGCAGTATTTT.

The V and J genes are TRBV9 and TRBJ2-3, with 8 bases identical to TRBD2. The CDR3 has 15 residues. Germline CDR1 reads SGDLS; CDR2 reads YYNGEE. V gave up 6 bases and J gave up 3 bases; unmatched junction bases: 9. The chain's CDR3 is CASNRGTSGTDTQYF. The CDR3 DNA follows: TGTGCCAGCAACCGTGGAACTAGCGGAACAGATACGCAGTATTTT.

The V call is TRBV7-2, the J call TRBJ1-5, with 11 bases matching TRBD1. In germline, CDR1 is SGHTA, CDR2 FQGNSA. V was clipped by 6 bases and J by 6 bases; unmatched bases: 4. The CDR3 contains 14 residues. The CDR3 nucleotides are TGTGCCAGCAGTCGGGACAGGGGGGGTCAGCCCCAGCATTTT. This gives the protein CASSRDRGGQPQHF.